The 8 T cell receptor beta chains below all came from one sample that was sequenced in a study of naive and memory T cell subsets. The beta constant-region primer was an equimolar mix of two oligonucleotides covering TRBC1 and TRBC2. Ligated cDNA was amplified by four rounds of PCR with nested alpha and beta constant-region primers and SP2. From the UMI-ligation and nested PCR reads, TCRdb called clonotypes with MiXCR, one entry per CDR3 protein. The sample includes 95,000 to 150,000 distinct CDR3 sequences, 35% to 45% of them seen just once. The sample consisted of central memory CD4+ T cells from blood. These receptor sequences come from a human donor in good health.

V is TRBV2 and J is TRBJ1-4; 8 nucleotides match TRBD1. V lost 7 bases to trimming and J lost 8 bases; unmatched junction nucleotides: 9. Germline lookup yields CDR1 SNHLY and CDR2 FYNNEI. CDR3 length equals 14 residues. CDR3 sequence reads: CASNPGTGNEKLFF. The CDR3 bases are TGTGCCAGCAACCCCGGGACAGGAAACGAAAAACTGTTTTTT.

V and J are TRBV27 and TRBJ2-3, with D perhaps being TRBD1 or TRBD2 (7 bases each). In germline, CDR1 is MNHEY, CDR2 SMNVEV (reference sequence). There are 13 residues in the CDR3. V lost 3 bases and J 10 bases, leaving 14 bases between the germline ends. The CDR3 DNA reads TGTGCCAGCAGTTTCCAAGGGAGGGGGCCGCAGTATTTT. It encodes CASSFQGRGPQYF.

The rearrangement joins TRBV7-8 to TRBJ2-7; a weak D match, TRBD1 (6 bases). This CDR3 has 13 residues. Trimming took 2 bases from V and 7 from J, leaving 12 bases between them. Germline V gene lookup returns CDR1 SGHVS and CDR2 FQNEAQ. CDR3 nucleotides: TGTGCCAGCAGCTTATGGGACCAGGGGGAGCAGTACTTC. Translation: CASSLWDQGEQYF. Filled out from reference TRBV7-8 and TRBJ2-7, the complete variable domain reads GAGVSQSPRYKVAKRGQDVALRCDPISGHVSLFWYQQALGQGPEFLTYFQNEAQLDKSGLPSDRFFAERPEGSVSTLKIQRTQQEDSAVYLCASSLWDQGEQYFGPGTRLTVT.

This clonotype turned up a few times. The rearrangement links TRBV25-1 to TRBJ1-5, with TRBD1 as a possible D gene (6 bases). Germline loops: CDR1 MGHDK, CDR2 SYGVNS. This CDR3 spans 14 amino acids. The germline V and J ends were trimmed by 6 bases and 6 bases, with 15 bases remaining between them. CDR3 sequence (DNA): TGTGCCAGCAGCGAGACAGGTCGTGGTCAGCCCCAGCATTTT. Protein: CASSETGRGQPQHF.

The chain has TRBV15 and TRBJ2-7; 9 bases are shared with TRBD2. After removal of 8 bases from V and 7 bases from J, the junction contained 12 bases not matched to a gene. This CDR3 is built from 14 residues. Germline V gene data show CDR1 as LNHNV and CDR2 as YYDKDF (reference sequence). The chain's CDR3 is CATSQVAGGLEQYF. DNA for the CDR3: TGTGCCACCTCACAGGTCGCGGGAGGGCTTGAGCAGTACTTC. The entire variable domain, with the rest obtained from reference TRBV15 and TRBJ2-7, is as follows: DAMVIQNPRYQVTQFGKPVTLSCSQTLNHNVMYWYQQKSSQAPKLLFHYYDKDFNNEADTPDNFQSRRPNTSFCFLDIRSPGLGDTAMYLCATSQVAGGLEQYFGPGTRLTVT.

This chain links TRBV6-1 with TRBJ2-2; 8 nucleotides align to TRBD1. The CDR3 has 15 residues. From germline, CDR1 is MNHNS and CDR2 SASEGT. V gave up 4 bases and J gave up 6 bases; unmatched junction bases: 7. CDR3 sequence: CASSGRTGHAGELFF. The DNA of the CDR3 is TGTGCCAGCAGTGGGAGGACAGGGCATGCCGGGGAGCTGTTTTTT.

The CDR3 bases are TGCAGTGTCTCCGGCGCTAACGCGGGAGGTGTGTCGGATACGCAGTATTTT. Protein: CSVSGANAGGVSDTQYF. The chain links TRBV20-1 to TRBJ2-3; 8 positions match TRBD2. The ends lost 7 bases at V and 6 bases at J; junction bases unmatched: 21. This CDR3 is 17 amino acids long. Germline CDR1 is DFQATT and CDR2 is SNEGSKA (reference sequence).

CDR3 in DNA: TGTGCCAGCAGCCAAGGAGGGACGGGGAACACTGAAGCTTTCTTT. Translation: CASSQGGTGNTEAFF. The chain uses TRBV14 and TRBJ1-1, with D possibly being TRBD1 (5 bases). CDR3 length: 15 amino acids. V lost 1 base to trimming and J lost 1 base, with 10 bases between them. Germline V gene sequence: CDR1 SGHDN, CDR2 FVKESK. The variable domain in full, completed from reference TRBV14 and TRBJ1-1, reads EAGVTQFPSHSVIEKGQTVTLRCDPISGHDNLYWYRRVMGKEIKFLLHFVKESKQDESGMPNNRFLAERTGGTYSTLKVQPAELEDSGVYFCASSQGGTGNTEAFFGQGTRLTVV.